The 10 T cell receptor beta chains below come from one sample, sequenced in a study of cytotoxic CD8 clonotypes in ibrutinib-treated CLL. TCRdb keeps only in-frame clones here, not all; method: immunoSEQ multiplex PCR. This table has tens of thousands of clones, roughly 45% appearing once. The material sequenced was PBMCs, taken before ibrutinib treatment. The receptors were sampled from a human donor with chronic lymphocytic leukemia.

The V and J genes are TRBV5-6 and TRBJ1-2, with a tentative D call TRBD1 (6 bases). This CDR3 contains 15 residues. CDR1 is SGHDT, CDR2 YYEEEE, per germline. Trimming stripped 0 bases from V and 2 bases from J, with 11 bases between. The CDR3: CASSLAGGQNYGYTF. CDR3 nucleotide sequence: TGTGCCAGCAGCTTGGCAGGCGGACAGAACTATGGCTACACCTTC.

This chain links TRBV12-5 with TRBJ2-7; D might be TRBD1 (5 bases). Trimming left V 5 bases short and J 3 bases short, with 20 bases between. The CDR3 is made up of 16 amino acids. The germline V gene has CDR1 LGHNT and CDR2 FRNRAP. Here the CDR3 DNA reads TGTGCTAGTGGTCCTCAGGGAAAGGTGGAATGCTACGAGCAGTACTTC. This gives the protein CASGPQGKVECYEQYF.

The table lists this clone with a few counts. J is TRBJ1-4 and V is TRBV27, with no clear D. The CDR3 totals 13 residues. V lost 3 bases and J 7 bases, leaving 9 bases between the germline ends. From germline, CDR1 is MNHEY and CDR2 SMNVEV (reference sequence). CDR3 amino acids: CASSFSAREKLFF. CDR3 nucleotide sequence: TGTGCCAGCAGTTTTTCGGCTCGTGAAAAACTGTTTTTT.

This clone was detected a few times. The CDR3 reads CAISETGREQYF. CDR3 bases: TGTGCCATCAGTGAGACAGGTAGGGAGCAGTACTTC. The gene calls are TRBV10-3 and TRBJ2-7; D possibly corresponds to TRBD1 (5 bases). The V gene's germline CDR1 is ENHRY and CDR2 SYGVKD. This CDR3 is 12 amino acids long. Trimming pared 2 bases from V and 7 bases from J, leaving 9 bases between.

This chain joins TRBV7-3 and TRBJ1-2; a possible D gene is TRBD1 (5 bases). This CDR3 has 15 residues. The V gene lost 2 bases and the J gene lost 4 bases, with 14 bases spanning the gap. Germline values: CDR1 SGHTA, CDR2 FQGTGA. The CDR3 is CASSLAGGVSYGYTF. In DNA form, the CDR3 reads TGTGCCAGCAGCTTAGCCGGAGGGGTCAGCTATGGCTACACCTTC.

This clone was seen only a few times. This chain uses TRBV19 with TRBJ1-4; possibly TRBD1 for D (6 bases). CDR1 LNHDA and CDR2 SQIVND come from the germline V gene (reference sequence). The ends were cut back, 6 bases at V and 0 bases at J, with 8 bases in the middle. This CDR3 is built from 14 residues. This CDR3 reads CASRHRATNEKLFF. The CDR3 coding sequence is TGTGCCAGTAGACACAGGGCAACTAATGAAAAACTGTTTTTT.

V gene TRBV23-1 combines with J gene TRBJ1-5, with D unresolved. TRBV23-1 is designated an ORF whose function remains uncertain. The CDR3 totals 16 residues. The V end was cut by 2 bases, the J end by 5 bases, with 16 bases between. This CDR3 is CASSQIVMADDQPQHF. CDR3 DNA: TGCGCCAGCAGTCAAATAGTTATGGCCGATGATCAGCCCCAGCATTTT.

This clone is labeled medium-sized. This chain connects TRBV11-2 to TRBJ1-3, with D possibly being TRBD1 (6 bases). CDR3 length: 16 residues. V shed 5 bases and J shed 3 bases, with 17 bases lying between them. Germline CDR1 is SGHAT and CDR2 is FQNNGV. The CDR3 DNA sequence: TGTGCCAGCAGCCTTAAGGGGGGCCCGGGTGGAAACACCATATATTTT. Protein: CASSLKGGPGGNTIYF.

The rearrangement links TRBV27 to TRBJ2-1, with 11 bases aligning to TRBD2. From germline, CDR1 is MNHEY and CDR2 SMNVEV (reference sequence). Losses at the gene ends were 5 bases for V and 3 bases for J; bases not matched to a gene: 9. The CDR3 totals 17 residues. CDR3 DNA: TGTGCCAGCAGTCGGCTAGCGGGGGGAGCCGACTACAATGAGCAGTTCTTC. It specifies CASSRLAGGADYNEQFF.

This clone was seen only once. The J gene is TRBJ2-7, the V gene TRBV10-3; D is perhaps TRBD2 (7 bases). Germline V gene data show CDR1 as ENHRY and CDR2 as SYGVKD. The CDR3 sequence is 15 residues long. Trimming took off 3 bases at V and 6 bases at J, with 18 bases between the two ends. CDR3 in DNA: TGTGCCATCAGTGACGGGCGGGGGCCGCCTTTCGAGCAGTACTTC. The encoded protein is CAISDGRGPPFEQYF.